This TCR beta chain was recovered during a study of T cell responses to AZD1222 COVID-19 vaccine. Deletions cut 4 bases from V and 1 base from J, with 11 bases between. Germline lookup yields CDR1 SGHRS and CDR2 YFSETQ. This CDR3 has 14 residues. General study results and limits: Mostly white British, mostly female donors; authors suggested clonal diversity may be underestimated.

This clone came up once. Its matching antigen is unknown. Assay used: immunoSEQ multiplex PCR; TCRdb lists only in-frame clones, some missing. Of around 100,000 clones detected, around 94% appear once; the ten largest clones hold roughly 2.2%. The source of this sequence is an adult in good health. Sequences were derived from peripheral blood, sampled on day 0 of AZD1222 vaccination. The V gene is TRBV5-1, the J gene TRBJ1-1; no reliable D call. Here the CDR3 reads CASSISGGNTEAFF. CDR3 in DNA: TGCGCCAGCAGCATCTCAGGAGGGAACACTGAAGCTTTCTTT.